This entry lists 6 T cell receptor beta chains sequenced from one sample in a study of blood T cell repertoires in COVID-19. Using immunoSEQ multiplex PCR, the repertoire was profiled, and TCRdb retains in-frame clones only, with some absent. The sample has just over 200,000 clones, around 84% seen once. Sequenced input: peripheral blood. These receptors all come from a man aged 80 or over with acute or convalescent COVID-19.

The chain couples TRBV30 to TRBJ1-2; 11 nucleotides match TRBD1. This CDR3 is 13 amino acids long. V shed 3 bases, J shed 14 bases, and the junction held 11 bases outside the gene matches. Germline V gene data show CDR1 as GTSNPN and CDR2 as SVGIG (reference sequence). CDR3: CAWSQDRGQLMTF. The CDR3 region has the DNA TGTGCCTGGAGCCAGGACAGGGGGCAGCTCATGACCTTC. The full variable domain, its missing parts supplied by reference TRBV30 and TRBJ1-2, is SQTIHQWPATLVQPVGSPLSLECTVEGTSNPNLYWYRQAAGRGLQLLFYSVGIGQISSEVPQNLSASRPQDRQFILSSKKLLLSDSGFYLCAWSQDRGQLMTFGSGTRLTVV.

The table lists this clone with a count of one. V gene TRBV6-1 combines with J gene TRBJ2-7; D is unresolved. CDR3 length equals 12 residues. The germline gives CDR1 MNHNS, CDR2 SASEGT. V lost 1 base, J lost 4 bases, and 5 bases lay in between. CDR3 sequence (DNA): TGTGCCAGCAGTGAAGAAGCATACGAGCAGTACGTC. Translating it yields CASSEEAYEQYV.

This clone came up a few times. The rearrangement uses TRBV11-2 and TRBJ1-3, with D possibly matching TRBD1 (5 bases). The CDR3 extends over 15 amino acids. CDR1 is SGHAT, CDR2 FQNNGV, per germline. The V end lost 2 bases, the J end lost 2 bases, and 10 bases lay between the germline ends. The CDR3: CASSLMGGPGNTIYF. Written as DNA, the CDR3 is TGTGCCAGCAGCTTAATGGGGGGACCTGGAAACACCATATATTTT.

The rearrangement joins TRBV5-1 to TRBJ2-5; D uncertain. The germline V and J ends were trimmed by 0 bases and 5 bases, with 8 bases remaining between them. Germline assignment: CDR1 SGHRS and CDR2 YFSETQ. The CDR3 spans 13 residues. The CDR3 loop reads CASSLAMGETQYF. CDR3 DNA sequence: TGCGCCAGCAGCTTGGCCATGGGCGAGACCCAGTACTTC.

CDR3 sequence: CASSVSPTGVYGYTF. Written as DNA, the CDR3 is TGTGCCAGCAGCGTATCCCCCACAGGGGTCTATGGCTACACCTTC. V and J are TRBV9 and TRBJ1-2; 7 bases map to TRBD1. J was trimmed by 4 bases and V by 1 base; bases with no gene match: 7. Germline V gene data show CDR1 as SGDLS and CDR2 as YYNGEE. This CDR3 comprises 15 residues.

The rearrangement joins TRBV30 to TRBJ1-5, with D uncertain. This CDR3 region has 13 residues. V lost 5 bases, J lost 0 bases, and 8 bases lay in between. CDR1 GTSNPN and CDR2 SVGIG come from the germline V gene (reference sequence). The CDR3: CAWSEDSNQPQHF. For the CDR3, the DNA is TGTGCCTGGTCGGAGGATAGCAATCAGCCCCAGCATTTT.